The clone carrying this T cell receptor (beta chain) was detected many times. The lymph nodes were axillary draining lymph nodes from breast cancer patients. The entry originates in a study of breast tumors, draining lymph nodes, adjacent tissues. TCRdb recomputed calls from the multiplex PCR reads with MiXCR, one row per CDR3 protein. The sample has 200,000 to 250,000 distinct CDR3 sequences, 32% seen once. This CDR3 comprises 15 residues. Trimming cost V 5 bases and J 7 bases, with 17 bases left between them. Germline V CDR1 and CDR2: MNHEY, SVGAGI. This rearrangement joins TRBV6-5 to TRBJ1-4; D perhaps matches TRBD1 (5 bases). The TCR was taken from a female donor with breast cancer. Some clones in this sample may be carry-over from other donors' samples. Sequencing input: axillary lymph node tissue. CDR3 bases: TGTGCCAGCAGTAGATTTGGGGCAGGCGCTGAAAAACTGTTTTTT. Protein product: CASSRFGAGAEKLFF.